Presented here are 14 T cell receptor beta chains from one specimen sequenced in a study of blood T cell repertoires in COVID-19. Some clones are missing from TCRdb's copy, which holds only in-frame ones; the method was immunoSEQ multiplex PCR. The table records over 250,000 clones, about nine tenths of them present only once. The sequenced sample was PBMCs or T cells enriched from blood (not recorded which). These receptors were collected from a woman between 18 and 30 years old who had recovered from COVID-19.

Only one count was recorded for this clone. V and J are TRBV5-4 and TRBJ1-1; 9 bases fit TRBD1. The CDR3 extends over 14 amino acids. The J segment lost 5 bases and the V segment lost 4 bases, leaving 6 bases of the junction unmatched. The germline gives CDR1 SGHNT, CDR2 YYREEE (reference sequence). The CDR3 loop is CASSRDRVWTEAFF. In DNA, the CDR3 is TGTGCCAGCAGCAGGGACAGGGTTTGGACTGAAGCTTTCTTT.

This sequence joins TRBV12-3 or TRBV12-4 and TRBJ1-2, with 7 bases that match TRBD1. The CDR3 extends over 13 amino acids. The junction had 8 bases not matched to a gene; V was cut back by 5 bases and J by 8 bases. The CDR3 protein is CASSTRTGWGYTF. The CDR3, as DNA: TGTGCCAGCAGTACAAGGACAGGCTGGGGCTACACCTTC.

The chain couples TRBV7-3 to TRBJ1-3; D may be TRBD1 (6 bases). In germline, CDR1 is SGHTA, CDR2 FQGTGA. The length of the CDR3 is 16 residues. V lost 1 base, J lost 4 bases, and 14 bases lay in between. CDR3 amino acids: CASSLNGAGAGNTIYF. CDR3 coding DNA: TGTGCCAGCAGCTTAAATGGGGCAGGGGCAGGAAACACCATATATTTT.

The rearrangement links TRBV5-5 to TRBJ2-1; 8 nucleotides line up with TRBD1. In germline, CDR1 is SGHKS, CDR2 YYEKEE (reference sequence). V trimming: 5 bases; J trimming: 2 bases; junction bases outside the gene matches: 6. The CDR3 extends over 15 amino acids. This CDR3 is CASRKGQGTYNEQFF. The CDR3 DNA follows: TGTGCCAGCAGGAAAGGACAGGGTACCTACAATGAGCAGTTCTTC.

J is TRBJ2-1 and V is TRBV5-1, with 11 bases that match TRBD2. With 3 bases clipped from V and 4 bases from J, the junction kept 3 bases outside the gene matches. The V gene's germline CDR1 is SGHRS and CDR2 YFSETQ. This CDR3 contains 15 residues. DNA of the CDR3: TGCGCCAGCAGCTCGACTAGCGGGGCTTACAATGAGCAGTTCTTC. Protein sequence: CASSSTSGAYNEQFF.

The rearrangement uses TRBV7-3 and TRBJ1-4; 9 nucleotides agree with TRBD1. This CDR3 is 14 amino acids long. J was trimmed by 6 bases and V by 5 bases; bases with no gene match: 4. Germline-derived CDR1 and CDR2 are SGHTA and FQGTGA. CDR3 nucleotide sequence: TGTGCCAGCAGCCTTGACAGGGGGGATGAAAAACTGTTTTTT. It is translated as CASSLDRGDEKLFF.

This chain links TRBV4-1 with TRBJ1-2, with D possibly TRBD1 on 5 matching bases. The germline CDR1 and CDR2 sequences are MGHRA and YSYEKL. The CDR3 runs to 13 residues. Trimming took off 0 bases at V and 3 bases at J, with 5 bases between the two ends. The CDR3 bases are TGCGCCAGCAGCCAAGACAGGGACTATGGCTACACCTTC. Translation gives CASSQDRDYGYTF.

The chain has TRBV6-2 or TRBV6-3 and TRBJ1-3; 8 bases line up with TRBD1. The ends lost 6 bases at V and 3 bases at J; junction bases unmatched: 7. The CDR3 sequence is 15 residues long. CDR1 is MNHEY and CDR2 is SVGEGT in the germline V gene. The CDR3 is CASSPRTGLGNTIYF. In DNA, the CDR3 is TGTGCCAGCAGCCCCCGGACAGGGCTTGGAAACACCATATATTTT.

The chain joins TRBV10-3 to TRBJ2-7; the match to TRBD1 covers 7 bases. The CDR3 consists of 12 residues. V shed 5 bases, J shed 2 bases, and the junction held 0 bases outside the gene matches. CDR1 is ENHRY and CDR2 is SYGVKD in the germline V gene. The CDR3 nucleotides are TGTGCCATCAGTCAGGGGGCCTACGAGCAGTACTTC. Translating it yields CAISQGAYEQYF.

The chain uses TRBV27 and TRBJ2-7; 8 bases line up with TRBD2. CDR1 and CDR2 (germline): MNHEY, SMNVEV (reference sequence). This CDR3 spans 15 amino acids. The J segment lost 2 bases and the V segment lost 6 bases, leaving 9 bases of the junction unmatched. CDR3 residues: CASRHEAGVPYEQYF. The CDR3 coding sequence is TGTGCCAGCAGACACGAAGCGGGGGTACCCTACGAGCAGTACTTC.

The rearrangement uses TRBV4-3 and TRBJ2-2, with a weak D call TRBD2 (5 bases). Germline V gene data show CDR1 as LGHNA and CDR2 as YSLEER. The V and J ends lost 1 base and 4 bases respectively, with 10 bases between them. The CDR3 is 15 amino acids. In DNA, the CDR3 is TGCGCCAGCAGCCAAGTGGGCGCGGGCACCGGGGAGCTGTTTTTT. Translated, it gives CASSQVGAGTGELFF.

The CDR3 region is CASRIDGSGTEAFF. The DNA for the CDR3 is TGTGCCAGCAGGATTGACGGGTCCGGCACTGAAGCTTTCTTT. This chain connects TRBV7-2 to TRBJ1-1; D remains ambiguous. Per germline, CDR1 SGHTA and CDR2 FQGNSA. CDR3 length equals 14 residues. Trimming left V 6 bases short and J 4 bases short, with 15 bases between.

The chain couples TRBV19 to TRBJ1-2; 11 nucleotides line up with TRBD1. Germline loops: CDR1 LNHDA, CDR2 SQIVND (reference sequence). The CDR3 length is 15 residues. Unmatched junction bases numbered 12, after V lost 5 bases and J lost 10 bases. The DNA for the CDR3 is TGTGCCAGTAGTCCTCGGACAGGGGGCGGGGATGACTACACCTTC. Amino acids: CASSPRTGGGDDYTF.

This rearrangement joins TRBV14 to TRBJ2-3; D uncertain. Germline V gene data show CDR1 as SGHDN and CDR2 as FVKESK. Between the trimmed V and J ends, which lost 4 bases and 2 bases, there was a span of 10 bases. The CDR3 totals 14 residues. CDR3 bases: TGTGCCAGCAGCCTAGCCATCGACACAGATACGCAGTATTTT. It codes for CASSLAIDTDTQYF. The full variable domain, rest sourced from reference TRBV14 and TRBJ2-3, is EAGVTQFPSHSVIEKGQTVTLRCDPISGHDNLYWYRRVMGKEIKFLLHFVKESKQDESGMPNNRFLAERTGGTYSTLKVQPAELEDSGVYFCASSLAIDTDTQYFGPGTRLTVL.